This TCR beta chain was retrieved from a study of OX40 agonist ivuxolimab in advanced cancers. Study details: Dose-escalation subjects each had hepatocellular carcinoma, melanoma, renal cell or head and neck cancer.

Whole-study findings and limits: Partial responders dosed at 0.1-3.0 mg/kg displayed clonal expansion ranking among the lowest. At doses 0.1 to 3.0 mg/kg, CD4+ and CD8+ clones expanded. Nonresponders, in some cases, also had low normalized T-cell clonal expansion.

By share, this clone counts as medium-sized. The antigen is not known. V shed 0 bases and J shed 5 bases, with 8 bases lying between them. Germline CDR1 GTSNPN, CDR2 SVGIG (reference sequence). The CDR3 consists of 12 residues. The table came from immunoSEQ multiplex PCR; TCRdb's copy has only in-frame clones and leaves some out. The sample records roughly 68,000 clones, 86% being singletons. The source is an adult with an advanced solid tumor such as melanoma, head and neck, liver or kidney cancer. Sample: CD4+ or CD8+ T cells sorted from blood, taken in a trial of the OX40 agonist ivuxolimab. The genes are TRBV30 and TRBJ2-7; D remains unclear. In DNA, the CDR3 is TGTGCCTGGAGTGTTCAGGTCAACGAGCAGTACTTC. It specifies CAWSVQVNEQYF.